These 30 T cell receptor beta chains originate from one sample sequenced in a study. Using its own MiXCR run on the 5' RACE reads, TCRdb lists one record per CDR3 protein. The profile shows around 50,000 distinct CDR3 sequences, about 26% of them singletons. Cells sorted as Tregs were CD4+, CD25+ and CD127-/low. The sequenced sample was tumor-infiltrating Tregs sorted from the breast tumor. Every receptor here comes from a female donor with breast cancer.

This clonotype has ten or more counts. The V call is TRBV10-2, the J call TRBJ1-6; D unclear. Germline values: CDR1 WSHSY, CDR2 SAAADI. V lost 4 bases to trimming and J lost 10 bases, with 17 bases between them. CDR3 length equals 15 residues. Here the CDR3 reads CASSARTPTRSPLHF. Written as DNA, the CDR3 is TGCGCCAGCAGTGCCCGGACGCCGACGAGGTCACCCCTCCACTTT.

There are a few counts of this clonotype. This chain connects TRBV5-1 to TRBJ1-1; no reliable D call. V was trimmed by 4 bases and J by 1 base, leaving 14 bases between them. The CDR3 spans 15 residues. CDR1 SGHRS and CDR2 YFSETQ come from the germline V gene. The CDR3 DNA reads TGCGCCAGCAGCCCCCGTGGACGGACGAACACTGAAGCTTTCTTT. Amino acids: CASSPRGRTNTEAFF. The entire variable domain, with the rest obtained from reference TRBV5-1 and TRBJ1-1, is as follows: KAGVTQTPRYLIKTRGQQVTLSCSPISGHRSVSWYQQTPGQGLQFLFEYFSETQRNKGNFPGRFSGRQFSNSRSEMNVSTLELGDSALYLCASSPRGRTNTEAFFGQGTRLTVV.

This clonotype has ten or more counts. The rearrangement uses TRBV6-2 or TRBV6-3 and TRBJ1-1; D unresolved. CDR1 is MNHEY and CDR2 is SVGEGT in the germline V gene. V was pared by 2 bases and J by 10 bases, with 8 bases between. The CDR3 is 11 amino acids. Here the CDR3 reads CASSYREGAFF. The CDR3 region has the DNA TGTGCCAGCAGTTACAGGGAGGGAGCTTTCTTT.

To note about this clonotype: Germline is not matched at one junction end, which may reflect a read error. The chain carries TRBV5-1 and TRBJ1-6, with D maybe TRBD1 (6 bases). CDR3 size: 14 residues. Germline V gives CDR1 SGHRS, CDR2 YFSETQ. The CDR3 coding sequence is TGCGCCAGCAGCTCCGGACAGCAGGATTCAACCCTCCACTTT. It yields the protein CASSSGQQDSTLHF.

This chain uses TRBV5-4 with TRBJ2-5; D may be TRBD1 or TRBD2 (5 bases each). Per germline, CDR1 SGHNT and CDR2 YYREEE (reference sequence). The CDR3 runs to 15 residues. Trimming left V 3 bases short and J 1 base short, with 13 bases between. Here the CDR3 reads CASSSRRDLQETQYF. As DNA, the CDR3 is TGTGCCAGCAGCTCTCGCAGGGACCTCCAAGAGACCCAGTACTTC.

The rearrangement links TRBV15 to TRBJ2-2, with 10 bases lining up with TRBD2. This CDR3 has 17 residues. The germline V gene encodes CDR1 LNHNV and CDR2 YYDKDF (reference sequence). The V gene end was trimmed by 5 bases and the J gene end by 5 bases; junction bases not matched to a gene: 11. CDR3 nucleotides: TGTGCCACCAGCCCGCAGCGGGGGGGCTTCCAGACCGGGGAGCTGTTTTTT. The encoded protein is CATSPQRGGFQTGELFF.

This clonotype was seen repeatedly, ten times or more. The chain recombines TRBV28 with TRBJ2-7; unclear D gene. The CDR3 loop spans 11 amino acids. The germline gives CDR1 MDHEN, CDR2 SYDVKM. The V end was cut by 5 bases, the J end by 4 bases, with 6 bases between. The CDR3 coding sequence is TGTGCCAGCAGTAGTGGGTACGAGCAGTACTTC. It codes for CASSSGYEQYF. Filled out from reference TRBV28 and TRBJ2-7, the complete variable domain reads DVKVTQSSRYLVKRTGEKVFLECVQDMDHENMFWYRQDPGLGLRLIYFSYDVKMKEKGDIPEGYSVSREKKERFSLILESASTNQTSMYLCASSSGYEQYFGPGTRLTVT.

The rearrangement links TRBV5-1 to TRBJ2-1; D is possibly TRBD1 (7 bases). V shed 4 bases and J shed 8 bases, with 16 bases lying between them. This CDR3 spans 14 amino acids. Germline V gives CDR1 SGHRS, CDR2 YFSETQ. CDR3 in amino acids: CASSDVSGGYEQFF. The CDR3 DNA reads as TGCGCCAGCAGCGACGTCTCAGGGGGGTATGAGCAGTTCTTC.

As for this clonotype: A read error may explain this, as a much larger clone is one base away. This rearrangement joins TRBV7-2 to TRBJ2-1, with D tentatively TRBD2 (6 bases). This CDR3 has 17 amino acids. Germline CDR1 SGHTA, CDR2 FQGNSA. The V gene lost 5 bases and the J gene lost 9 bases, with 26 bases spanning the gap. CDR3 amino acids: CASSGGAGMTLRSEQFF. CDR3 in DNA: TGTGCCAGCAGCGGTGGGGCGGGAATGACCCTAAGGAGTGAGCAGTTCTTC.

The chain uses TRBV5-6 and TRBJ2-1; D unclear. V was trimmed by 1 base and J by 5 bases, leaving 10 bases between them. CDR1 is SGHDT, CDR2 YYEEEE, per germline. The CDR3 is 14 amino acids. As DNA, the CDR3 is TGTGCCAGCAGCTTGATGCGGACCCACAATGAGCAGTTCTTC. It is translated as CASSLMRTHNEQFF.

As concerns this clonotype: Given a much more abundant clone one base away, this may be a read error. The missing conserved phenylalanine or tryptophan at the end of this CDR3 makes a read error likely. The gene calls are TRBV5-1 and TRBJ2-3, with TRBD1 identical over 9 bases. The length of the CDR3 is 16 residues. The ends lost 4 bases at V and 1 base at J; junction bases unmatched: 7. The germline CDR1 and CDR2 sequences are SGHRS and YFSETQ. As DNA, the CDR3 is TGCGCCAGCAGCGCAAACAGACAGGGGGGCACAGATACGCAGTATTAT. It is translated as CASSANRQGGTDTQYY.

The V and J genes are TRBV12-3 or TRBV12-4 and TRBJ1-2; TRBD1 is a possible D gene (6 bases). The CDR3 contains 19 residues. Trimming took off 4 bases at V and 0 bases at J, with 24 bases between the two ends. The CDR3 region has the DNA TGTGCCAGCAGTTCAACCAGGGGACTACGGATTCGTTCTAACTATGGCTACACCTTC. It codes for CASSSTRGLRIRSNYGYTF.

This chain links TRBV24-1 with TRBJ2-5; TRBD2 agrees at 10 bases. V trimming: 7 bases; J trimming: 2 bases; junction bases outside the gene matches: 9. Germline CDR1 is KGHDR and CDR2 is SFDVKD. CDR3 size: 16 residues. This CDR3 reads CATSDPGTSEQETQYF. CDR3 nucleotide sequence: TGTGCCACCAGCGACCCCGGGACTAGCGAGCAAGAGACCCAGTACTTC.

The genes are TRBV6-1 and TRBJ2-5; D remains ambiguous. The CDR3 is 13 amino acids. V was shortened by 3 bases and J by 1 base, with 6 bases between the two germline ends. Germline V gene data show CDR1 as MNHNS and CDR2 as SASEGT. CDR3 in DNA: TGTGCCAGCAGTGACGGTTCCCAAGAGACCCAGTACTTC. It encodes CASSDGSQETQYF.

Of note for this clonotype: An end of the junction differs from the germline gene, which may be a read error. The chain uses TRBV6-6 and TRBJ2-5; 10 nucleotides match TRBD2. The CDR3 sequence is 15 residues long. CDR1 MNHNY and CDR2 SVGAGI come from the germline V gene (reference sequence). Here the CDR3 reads CASSLERGGQGTQYF. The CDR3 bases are TGTGCCAGCAGTTTAGAGCGGGGGGGCCAAGGGACCCAGTACTTC.

Written as DNA, the CDR3 is TGTGCCACCAGCGACGCAGGGGCCAGGGCGACAGATACGCAGTATTTT. This gives the protein CATSDAGARATDTQYF. The chain combines TRBV15 with TRBJ2-3; D is possibly TRBD1 (6 bases). Between the trimmed V and J ends, which lost 5 bases and 3 bases, there was a span of 18 bases. This CDR3 spans 16 amino acids. CDR1 and CDR2 (germline): LNHNV, YYDKDF (reference sequence).

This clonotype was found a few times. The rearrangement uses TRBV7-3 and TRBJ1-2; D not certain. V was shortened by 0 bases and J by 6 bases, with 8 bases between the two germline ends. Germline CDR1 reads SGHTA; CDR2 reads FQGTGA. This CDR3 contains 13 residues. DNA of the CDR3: TGTGCCAGCAGCTTAACTGATCGTGATGGCTACACCTTC. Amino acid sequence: CASSLTDRDGYTF. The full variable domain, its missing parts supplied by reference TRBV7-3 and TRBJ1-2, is GAGVSQTPSNKVTEKGKYVELRCDPISGHTALYWYRQSLGQGPEFLIYFQGTGAADDSGLPNDRFFAVRPEGSVSTLKIQRTERGDSAVYLCASSLTDRDGYTFGSGTRLTVV.

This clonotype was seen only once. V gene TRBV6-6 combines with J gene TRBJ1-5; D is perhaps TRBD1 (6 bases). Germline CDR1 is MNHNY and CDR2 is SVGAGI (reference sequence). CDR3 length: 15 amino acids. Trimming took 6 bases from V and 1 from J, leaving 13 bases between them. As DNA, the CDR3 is TGTGCCAGCAGATACAGGGAGGACAGCAATCAGCCCCAGCATTTT. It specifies CASRYREDSNQPQHF.

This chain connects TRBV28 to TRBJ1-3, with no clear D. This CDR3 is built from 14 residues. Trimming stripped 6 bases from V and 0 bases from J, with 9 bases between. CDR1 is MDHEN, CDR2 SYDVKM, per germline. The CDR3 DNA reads TGTGCCAGCAGATCGGGGAGCTCTGGAAACACCATATATTTT. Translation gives CASRSGSSGNTIYF.

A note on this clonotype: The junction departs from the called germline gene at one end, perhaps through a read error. CDR3 region: CASSLGSFHGTPQYF. The CDR3 DNA sequence: TGTGCTAGCAGCTTAGGTTCCTTCCACGGGACACCGCAGTATTTT. The chain combines TRBV7-7 with TRBJ2-3; D is possibly TRBD1 (6 bases). The CDR3 sequence is 15 residues long. Looked up from germline, CDR1 is SSHAT and CDR2 is FNYEAQ (reference sequence). Based on the CDR3 plus reference TRBV7-7 and TRBJ2-3, the full variable domain is GAGVSQSPRYKVTKRGQDVTLRCDPISSHATLYWYQQALGQGPEFLTYFNYEAQPDKSGLPSDRFSAERPEGSISTLTIQRTEQRDSAMYRCASSLGSFHGTPQYFGPGTRLTVL.

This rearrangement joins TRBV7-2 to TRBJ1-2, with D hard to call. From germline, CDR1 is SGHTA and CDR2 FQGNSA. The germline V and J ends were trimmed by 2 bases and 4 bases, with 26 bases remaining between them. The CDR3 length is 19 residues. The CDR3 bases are TGTGCCAGCAGCTTAACATATGGGGTCTCACAACCTGACGCCTATGGCTACACCTTC. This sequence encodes CASSLTYGVSQPDAYGYTF.

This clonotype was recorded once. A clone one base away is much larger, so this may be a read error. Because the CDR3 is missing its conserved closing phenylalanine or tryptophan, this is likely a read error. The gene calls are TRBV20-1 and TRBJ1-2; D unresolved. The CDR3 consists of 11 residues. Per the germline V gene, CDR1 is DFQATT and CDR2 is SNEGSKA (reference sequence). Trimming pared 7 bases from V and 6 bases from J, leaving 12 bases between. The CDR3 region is CSVAHINGYTL. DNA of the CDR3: TGCAGTGTCGCCCATATTAATGGCTACACCCTC.

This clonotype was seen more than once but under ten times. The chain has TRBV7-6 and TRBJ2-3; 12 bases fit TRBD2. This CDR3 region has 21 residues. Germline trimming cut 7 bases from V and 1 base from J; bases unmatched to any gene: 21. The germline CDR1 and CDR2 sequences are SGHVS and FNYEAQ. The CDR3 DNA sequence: TGTGCCAGCATCTCTACCGGCGTGTTGGCTAGCGGGGGGGGATGCACAGATACGCAGTATTTT. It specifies CASISTGVLASGGGCTDTQYF.

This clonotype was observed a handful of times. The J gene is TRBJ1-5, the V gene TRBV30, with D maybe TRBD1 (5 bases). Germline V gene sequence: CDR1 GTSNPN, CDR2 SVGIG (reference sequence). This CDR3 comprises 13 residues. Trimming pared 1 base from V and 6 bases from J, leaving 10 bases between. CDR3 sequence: CAWSAGRSQPQHF. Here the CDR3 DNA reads TGTGCCTGGAGTGCAGGGCGGTCTCAGCCCCAGCATTTT.

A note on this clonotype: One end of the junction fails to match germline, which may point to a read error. CDR3 in DNA: TGTGCCGGCAGTTTTATGTTAGCCAAAAACATTCAGTACTTC. Its protein product is CAGSFMLAKNIQYF. The chain has TRBV12-3 or TRBV12-4 and TRBJ2-4; no reliable D call. This CDR3 has 14 residues.

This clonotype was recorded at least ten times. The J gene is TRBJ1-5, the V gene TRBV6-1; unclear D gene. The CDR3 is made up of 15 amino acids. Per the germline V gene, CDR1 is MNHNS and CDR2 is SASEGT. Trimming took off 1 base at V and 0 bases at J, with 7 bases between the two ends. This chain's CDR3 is CASSEDPYSNQPQHF. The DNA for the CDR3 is TGTGCCAGCAGTGAAGACCCCTATAGCAATCAGCCCCAGCATTTT.

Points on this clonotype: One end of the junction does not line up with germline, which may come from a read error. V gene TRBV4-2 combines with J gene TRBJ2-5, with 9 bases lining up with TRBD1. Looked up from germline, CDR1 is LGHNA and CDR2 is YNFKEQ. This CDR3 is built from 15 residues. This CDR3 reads CAGSHGDRGEETQYF. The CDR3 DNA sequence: TGTGCCGGCAGCCACGGCGACAGGGGGGAAGAGACCCAGTACTTC.

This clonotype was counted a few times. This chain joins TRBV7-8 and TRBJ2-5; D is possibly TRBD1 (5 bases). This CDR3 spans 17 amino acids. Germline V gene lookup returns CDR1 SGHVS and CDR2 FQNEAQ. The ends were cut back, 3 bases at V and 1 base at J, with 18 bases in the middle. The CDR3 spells CASSFYQGRRAQETQYF. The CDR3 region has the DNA TGTGCCAGCAGCTTTTACCAGGGCCGTCGCGCCCAAGAGACCCAGTACTTC.

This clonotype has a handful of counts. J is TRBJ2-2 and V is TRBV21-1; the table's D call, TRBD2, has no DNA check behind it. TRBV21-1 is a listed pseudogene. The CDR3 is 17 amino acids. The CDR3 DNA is TGTGCCAGCAGCGACGTTCCTTCTTGCAGGGAGGCCGGGGAGCTGTTTTTT. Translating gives CASSDVPSCREAGELFF.

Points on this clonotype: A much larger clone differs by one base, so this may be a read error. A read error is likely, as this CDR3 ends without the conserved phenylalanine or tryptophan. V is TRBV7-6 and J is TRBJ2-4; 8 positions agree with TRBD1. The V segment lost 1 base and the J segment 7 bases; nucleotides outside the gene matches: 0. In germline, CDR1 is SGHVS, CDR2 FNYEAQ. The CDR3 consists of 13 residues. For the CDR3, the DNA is TGTGCCAGCAGCTTAGGACAGGGGAACATTCAGTACCTC. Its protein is CASSLGQGNIQYL.